This TCR beta chain was identified during a study of CD8+CD57+ T cells in acquired aplastic anemia. CDR3 length equals 15 residues. From germline, CDR1 is WSHSY and CDR2 SAAADI. Trimming removed 2 bases from V and 5 bases from J; junction bases left unmatched: 2. This clonotype has just a few counts. The template for TCR beta VDJ and CDR3 sequence profiling was genomic DNA. TCRdb processed the reads anew with MiXCR; each CDR3 protein has one entry. The sample records roughly 130,000 distinct CDR3 sequences, over 45% being singletons. This receptor was taken from a human donor in good health, serving as a control. This chain links TRBV10-2 with TRBJ1-6; 8 bases agree with TRBD1. Sequencing input: sorted CD4+, CD8+, or CD8+CD57+ T cells (not recorded which) from PBMCs. In nucleotides, the CDR3 is TGCGCCAGCAGTGAGAAACAGGGGGATAATTCACCCCTCCACTTT. The encoded protein is CASSEKQGDNSPLHF.